This T cell receptor (beta chain) was recorded in a study of blood T cell repertoires in COVID-19. Study-wide context: The study drew acute and convalescent COVID-19 samples from the United States, Italy and Spain.

Regarding this clone: The junction and the germline gene differ at one end; a read error may be behind it.

The CDR3 covers 15 residues. CDR1 is SSHAT and CDR2 is FNYEAQ in the germline V gene (reference sequence). Per the original data handling: Cell counts per sample came from amplifying reference gene primers. Using immunoSEQ multiplex PCR, the repertoire was profiled, and TCRdb retains in-frame clones only, with some absent. D and trimming come from the DNA, and the V and J calls and clone size come from that table. The data show around 180,000 clones, 80% to 90% seen once. This TCR was sampled from a human donor with active or convalescent COVID-19. The donor label of this sample is uncertain. The V gene is TRBV7-7, the J gene TRBJ2-2, with 7 nucleotides matching TRBD2. Sequencing used peripheral blood. The CDR3 protein is CASSPGLLNTGELFF. Written as DNA, the CDR3 is TGTGCTAGCAGCCCGGGACTATTGAACACCGGGGAGCTGTTTTTT.